This TCR beta chain was recovered during a study of T cell responses to AZD1222 COVID-19 vaccine. Study background: Whether given at about 4 or about 12 weeks, second doses were pooled.

In the case of this clone: Its target is not known.

Here immunoSEQ multiplex PCR was the method, and the copy in TCRdb shows in-frame clones only, minus some. The profile shows more than 250,000 clones, over 90% of them singletons. Whole-study findings and limits: Only 5 or 6 individuals given AZD1222 were seropositive at baseline. Regions 160-218 and 743-854 dominated among vaccine-associated CD4 TCRs spanning spike. Spike-specific TCR breadth and depth both grew after two AZD1222 doses.

Between the trimmed V and J ends, which lost 2 bases and 1 base, there was a span of 4 bases. The CDR3 sequence is 12 residues long. In germline, CDR1 is SGHRS, CDR2 YFSETQ. The source material was peripheral blood, sampled on day 0 of AZD1222 vaccination. The source of this sequence is an adult in good health. This chain links TRBV5-1 with TRBJ2-7; D gene ambiguous. DNA for the CDR3: TGCGCCAGCAGCTTCGGGTCCTACGAGCAGTACTTC. The encoded protein is CASSFGSYEQYF.